This T cell receptor beta chain was sequenced for a study of T-cell reconstitution after alpha-beta-depleted transplantation in children. The library targeted TCRbeta and was prepared with unique molecular identifiers. One entry per CDR3 protein results from TCRdb running MiXCR on the PCR reads. Of approximately 520,000 distinct CDR3 sequences listed, 11% are singletons. In this sample, this clonotype turned up many times. As yet, its antigen is unknown. The V segment lost 7 bases and the J segment 2 bases; nucleotides outside the gene matches: 17. CDR3 length: 17 residues. Looked up from germline, CDR1 is SQVTM and CDR2 is ANQGSEA. Study-level results: Hyperexpanded clones declined; after one year, newly produced T cells mostly supplied diversity. At around two months after transplant, the alpha-beta T cells were reportedly derived from several hundred expanded clones that came from non-depleted graft cells.

This clonotype originated in a female patient aged 2-10 years who had a stem cell transplant for aplastic anemia, so the T cells may come from the graft donor. The chain employs TRBV29-1 and TRBJ2-3, with 8 bases that match TRBD2. Specimen: PBMCs, mostly from graft donor cells, collected 180 days after TCRalphabeta/CD19-depleted stem cell transplant. The CDR3 sequence is CSAQPRPLAGYTDTQYF. As DNA, the CDR3 is TGCAGCGCCCAACCTCGTCCATTAGCGGGGTACACAGATACGCAGTATTTT.